The 29 T cell receptor beta chains in this list originate from one sample, sequenced in a study of OX40 agonist ivuxolimab in advanced cancers. Measured with immunoSEQ multiplex PCR; TCRdb has only the in-frame clones, and not every one. The sample has about 66,000 clones; around 80% are singletons. The input for sequencing was CD4+ or CD8+ T cells sorted from blood, taken in a trial of the OX40 agonist ivuxolimab. The receptors come from an adult with an advanced solid tumor such as melanoma, head and neck, liver or kidney cancer.

This clone showed up just a few times. The rearrangement links TRBV9 to TRBJ2-7; 9 bases map to TRBD1. V shed 3 bases and J 0 bases; nucleotides not matched to a gene: 4. In germline, CDR1 is SGDLS, CDR2 YYNGEE. The CDR3 loop spans 15 amino acids. DNA of the CDR3: TGTGCCAGCAGCGAGGGACAGGGAAGCTCCTACGAGCAGTACTTC. Residues: CASSEGQGSSYEQYF.

The chain carries TRBV13 and TRBJ2-4, with D unresolved. CDR3 length: 15 amino acids. Trimming removed 2 bases at V and 0 bases at J, with 8 bases between. The germline V gene encodes CDR1 PRHDT and CDR2 FYEKMQ (reference sequence). CDR3 in amino acids: CASSLTGLAKNIQYF. The DNA of the CDR3 is TGTGCCAGCAGCTTAACGGGCCTAGCCAAAAACATTCAGTACTTC.

Notes on this clone: Within the sample, other DNA sequences also encode this same CDR3. The chain links TRBV7-2 to TRBJ1-5, with D unresolved. The CDR3 has 16 amino acids. Trimming took 5 bases from V and 2 from J, leaving 16 bases between them. Germline loops: CDR1 SGHTA, CDR2 FQGNSA. CDR3 nucleotide sequence: TGTGCCAGCAGCCTAAAGGGAGGGTCGGGCAATCAGCCCCAGCATTTT. It yields the protein CASSLKGGSGNQPQHF. The entire variable domain, with the rest obtained from reference TRBV7-2 and TRBJ1-5, is as follows: GAGVSQSPSNKVTEKGKDVELRCDPISGHTALYWYRQSLGQGLEFLIYFQGNSAPDKSGLPSDRFSAERTGGSVSTLTIQRTQQEDSAVYLCASSLKGGSGNQPQHFGDGTRLSIL.

The rearrangement uses TRBV7-6 and TRBJ2-1, with 8 nucleotides matching TRBD2. V lost 5 bases, J lost 6 bases, and 9 bases stayed unmatched. Looked up from germline, CDR1 is SGHVS and CDR2 is FNYEAQ. The CDR3 is 15 amino acids. The CDR3 loop reads CASSPREGLFNEQFF. The CDR3 DNA is TGTGCCAGCAGCCCTCGGGAGGGTCTTTTCAATGAGCAGTTCTTC. Looking up the rest from reference TRBV7-6 and TRBJ2-1 gives the full variable domain: GAGVSQSPRYKVTKRGQDVALRCDPISGHVSLYWYRQALGQGPEFLTYFNYEAQQDKSGLPNDRFSAERPEGSISTLTIQRTEQRDSAMYRCASSPREGLFNEQFFGPGTRLTVL.

This clone was seen once. The rearrangement joins TRBV5-1 to TRBJ1-2, with TRBD1 as a possible D gene (6 bases). The V gene's germline CDR1 is SGHRS and CDR2 YFSETQ. The germline V and J ends were trimmed by 1 base and 5 bases, with 12 bases remaining between them. The CDR3 runs 14 residues. CDR3 sequence: CASSLNREGYGYTF. The CDR3 DNA reads TGCGCCAGCAGCTTGAACAGGGAGGGATATGGCTACACCTTC.

The chain recombines TRBV5-1 with TRBJ1-2; 7 bases are a match to TRBD1. J gave up 4 bases and V 3 bases, and 3 bases lay outside the gene matches. CDR1 is SGHRS, CDR2 YFSETQ, per germline. There are 13 residues in the CDR3. CDR3 nucleotides: TGCGCCAGCAGCTCGGGACAGATCTATGGCTACACCTTC. It translates to CASSSGQIYGYTF.

The chain employs TRBV7-9 and TRBJ2-1, with unresolved D. Germline loops: CDR1 SEHNR, CDR2 FQNEAQ (reference sequence). CDR3 length: 14 residues. The V end lost 3 bases, the J end lost 3 bases, and 9 bases lay between the germline ends. The CDR3 here is CASSFRQDYNEQFF. Written as DNA, the CDR3 is TGTGCCAGCAGCTTTCGGCAAGACTACAATGAGCAGTTCTTC.

This sequence joins TRBV5-1 and TRBJ2-7, with D uncertain. V dropped 0 bases and J dropped 1 base, with 8 bases sitting between them. In germline, CDR1 is SGHRS, CDR2 YFSETQ. CDR3 length: 14 amino acids. CDR3 DNA: TGCGCCAGCAGCTTGGAAGGTAATTCCTACGAGCAGTACTTC. Protein sequence: CASSLEGNSYEQYF. Filled out from reference TRBV5-1 and TRBJ2-7, the complete variable domain reads KAGVTQTPRYLIKTRGQQVTLSCSPISGHRSVSWYQQTPGQGLQFLFEYFSETQRNKGNFPGRFSGRQFSNSRSEMNVSTLELGDSALYLCASSLEGNSYEQYFGPGTRLTVT.

The table lists this clone with a count of one. The chain links TRBV5-1 to TRBJ2-5; the D is unclear. The CDR3 consists of 13 residues. With 2 bases removed from V and 2 bases from J, the gap between germline ends came to 7 bases. From germline, CDR1 is SGHRS and CDR2 YFSETQ. Written as DNA, the CDR3 is TGCGCCAGCAGCTTCGTTACTCAAGAGACCCAGTACTTC. Its protein is CASSFVTQETQYF.

This chain uses TRBV5-1 with TRBJ2-7; the D gene could be TRBD1 or TRBD2 (5 bases each). Germline V lookup: CDR1 SGHRS, CDR2 YFSETQ. V was trimmed by 0 bases and J by 0 bases, leaving 10 bases between them. The CDR3 contains 15 residues. This CDR3 is CASSLGGGLSYEQYF. The CDR3 bases are TGCGCCAGCAGCTTGGGGGGCGGGCTCTCCTACGAGCAGTACTTC.

J is TRBJ2-3 and V is TRBV9; D gene unclear. CDR3 length equals 15 residues. V shed 1 base and J shed 0 bases, with 9 bases lying between them. Germline CDR1 SGDLS, CDR2 YYNGEE. The CDR3 coding sequence is TGTGCCAGCAGCGTAACGGAATATAGCACAGATACGCAGTATTTT. Encoded protein: CASSVTEYSTDTQYF.

The chain is built from TRBV7-9 and TRBJ1-2; D might be TRBD1 (5 bases). Deletions cut 3 bases from V and 5 bases from J, with 13 bases between. Germline CDR1 is SEHNR and CDR2 is FQNEAQ (reference sequence). The CDR3 sequence is 14 residues long. As DNA, the CDR3 is TGTGCCAGCAGCTTTTCCACAGGTTCTTATGGCTACACCTTC. It yields the protein CASSFSTGSYGYTF.

The chain employs TRBV11-2 and TRBJ1-2, with TRBD1 matching over 10 bases. The germline gives CDR1 SGHAT, CDR2 FQNNGV. With 1 base clipped from V and 4 bases from J, the junction kept 9 bases outside the gene matches. CDR3 size: 17 residues. The CDR3 reads CASSLGNWTGGLYGYTF. The CDR3 DNA reads TGTGCCAGCAGCTTAGGTAACTGGACAGGGGGTCTCTATGGCTACACCTTC.

The chain is built from TRBV11-2 and TRBJ2-3, with D unresolved. V was clipped by 7 bases and J by 4 bases, with 9 bases between them. The CDR3 has 12 residues. Germline V lookup: CDR1 SGHAT, CDR2 FQNNGV. The CDR3 DNA sequence: TGTGCCAGCACCCCCAACCCAGATACGCAGTATTTT. Translating it yields CASTPNPDTQYF.

This chain connects TRBV4-1 to TRBJ1-5; D perhaps matches TRBD1 (6 bases). From germline, CDR1 is MGHRA and CDR2 YSYEKL. The CDR3 length is 14 residues. The V and J ends lost 2 bases and 7 bases respectively, with 12 bases between them. CDR3 amino acids: CASSQQGLDQPQHF. The CDR3 DNA reads as TGCGCCAGCAGCCAACAGGGGTTAGACCAGCCCCAGCATTTT.

This chain links TRBV5-1 with TRBJ1-5, with 7 bases that match TRBD1. J lost 5 bases, V lost 1 base, and 3 bases had no gene match. The CDR3 is 14 amino acids. Per the germline V gene, CDR1 is SGHRS and CDR2 is YFSETQ. CDR3 nucleotides: TGCGCCAGCAGCTTGAGGCAGGGGGATCAGCCCCAGCATTTT. The encoded protein is CASSLRQGDQPQHF. Variable domain in full (rest from reference TRBV5-1 and TRBJ1-5): KAGVTQTPRYLIKTRGQQVTLSCSPISGHRSVSWYQQTPGQGLQFLFEYFSETQRNKGNFPGRFSGRQFSNSRSEMNVSTLELGDSALYLCASSLRQGDQPQHFGDGTRLSIL.

As concerns this clone: Other DNA sequences from this sample encode an identical CDR3 as well. This sequence joins TRBV7-8 and TRBJ1-1; D is possibly TRBD1 (5 bases). This CDR3 has 15 amino acids. Germline V gene data show CDR1 as SGHVS and CDR2 as FQNEAQ. Between the trimmed V and J ends, which lost 0 bases and 5 bases, there was a span of 13 bases. The CDR3 loop is CASSLAGAMGTEAFF. CDR3 DNA sequence: TGTGCCAGCAGCTTAGCTGGGGCGATGGGGACTGAAGCTTTCTTT.

The chain links TRBV2 to TRBJ1-2; TRBD1 agrees at 7 bases. The CDR3 extends over 14 amino acids. Germline-derived CDR1 and CDR2 are SNHLY and FYNNEI. J lost 4 bases, V lost 6 bases, and 8 bases had no gene match. DNA for the CDR3: TGTGCCAGCAGGAGGGGGCAATTTAGCTATGGCTACACCTTC. Amino acid sequence: CASRRGQFSYGYTF.

The chain uses TRBV5-1 and TRBJ1-1, with 7 bases aligning to TRBD1. V lost 0 bases, J lost 1 base, and 0 bases stayed unmatched. CDR1 SGHRS and CDR2 YFSETQ come from the germline V gene. The CDR3 sequence is 14 residues long. The CDR3 region has the DNA TGCGCCAGCAGCTTGGGGGACAGGAACACTGAAGCTTTCTTT. Encoded protein: CASSLGDRNTEAFF.

This clone occurred a few times. The genes are TRBV6-1 and TRBJ1-6; 8 nucleotides align to TRBD1. There are 14 residues in the CDR3. Per the germline V gene, CDR1 is MNHNS and CDR2 is SASEGT. V shed 3 bases, J shed 8 bases, and the junction held 3 bases outside the gene matches. The DNA for the CDR3 is TGTGCCAGCAGTGACAGGGGGCAGTATTCACCCCTCCACTTT. Protein product: CASSDRGQYSPLHF.

CDR3 amino acids: CASSLGGGNSYNEQFF. The DNA for the CDR3 is TGTGCCAGCAGCTTAGGCGGGGGCAATTCCTACAATGAGCAGTTCTTC. The chain recombines TRBV7-2 with TRBJ2-1, with D possibly TRBD2 on 7 matching bases. The germline V and J ends were trimmed by 1 base and 1 base, with 11 bases remaining between them. This CDR3 contains 16 residues. Germline CDR1 SGHTA, CDR2 FQGNSA.

This clone was detected only a few times. The chain has TRBV9 and TRBJ1-2; D is uncertain. The CDR3 contains 12 residues. V lost 3 bases to trimming and J lost 2 bases, with 5 bases between them. CDR1 and CDR2 from the germline V gene are SGDLS and YYNGEE. CDR3 bases: TGTGCCAGCAGCGAATCAAACTATGGCTACACCTTC. Encoded protein: CASSESNYGYTF. Complete variable domain (other parts from reference TRBV9 and TRBJ1-2): DSGVTQTPKHLITATGQRVTLRCSPRSGDLSVYWYQQSLDQGLQFLIQYYNGEERAKGNILERFSAQQFPDLHSELNLSSLELGDSALYFCASSESNYGYTFGSGTRLTVV.

Concerning this clone: The same CDR3 also results from other DNA sequences found in this sample. The CDR3 DNA reads TGTGCCAGCAGCTTCCCCGGGGGCTATGGCTACACCTTC. Amino acids: CASSFPGGYGYTF. The rearrangement links TRBV7-6 to TRBJ1-2; tentative D call: TRBD1 (5 bases). The CDR3 runs to 13 residues. V shed 3 bases and J shed 4 bases, with 9 bases lying between them. The germline gives CDR1 SGHVS, CDR2 FNYEAQ.

The V call is TRBV6-6, the J call TRBJ1-1; D gene unclear. Germline V gene sequence: CDR1 MNHNY, CDR2 SVGAGI (reference sequence). The ends were cut back, 8 bases at V and 0 bases at J, with 10 bases in the middle. The CDR3 consists of 13 residues. The CDR3 DNA reads TGTGCCAGCGGAGTTTGGGTGAACACTGAAGCTTTCTTT. It specifies CASGVWVNTEAFF.

This clone occurred once. The V gene is TRBV5-4, the J gene TRBJ2-5, with 14 bases matching TRBD2. The end of the DNA aligns better with TRBJ2-7, so the J call may be wrong. Germline V gene data show CDR1 as SGHNT and CDR2 as YYREEE (reference sequence). The CDR3 length is 17 residues. CDR3 residues: CASSGGLAGVSGYEQYF. The CDR3 nucleotides read TGTGCCAGCAGCGGGGGACTAGCGGGAGTATCCGGCTACGAGCAGTACTTC.

The chain carries TRBV7-2 and TRBJ2-7; tentative D call: TRBD1 (6 bases). The CDR3 has 11 residues. Germline V gene lookup returns CDR1 SGHTA and CDR2 FQGNSA. V was cut by 5 bases and J by 11 bases, with 13 bases left in between. CDR3 in DNA: TGTGCCAGCAGCAACACGGACAGAAAGTACTTC. As protein: CASSNTDRKYF.

The genes are TRBV6-1 and TRBJ1-2; D might be TRBD1 (6 bases). Trimming took off 2 bases at V and 4 bases at J, with 14 bases between the two ends. In germline, CDR1 is MNHNS, CDR2 SASEGT. The CDR3 length is 15 residues. The CDR3 sequence is CASSESRGRGYGYTF. In DNA form, the CDR3 reads TGTGCCAGCAGTGAAAGCAGGGGCCGGGGCTATGGCTACACCTTC.

The rearrangement uses TRBV6-5 and TRBJ2-5, with TRBD2 matching 9 bases. The closer fit of TRBJ2-7 to the DNA end suggests the J call may be wrong. Germline V gene data show CDR1 as MNHEY and CDR2 as SVGAGI. CDR3 length: 15 residues. The CDR3 here is CASSYPTSGFYEQYF. The DNA of the CDR3 is TGTGCCAGCAGTTACCCGACTAGCGGTTTCTACGAGCAGTACTTC.

This clone has just one count. The chain uses TRBV6-1 and TRBJ1-1, with D maybe TRBD1 (6 bases). V dropped 5 bases and J dropped 10 bases, with 8 bases sitting between them. The germline gives CDR1 MNHNS, CDR2 SASEGT. CDR3 length equals 10 residues. The CDR3 protein is CASSTGSAFF. The DNA of the CDR3 is TGTGCCAGCAGTACAGGGTCAGCTTTCTTT.